This entry describes one TCR beta chain. Generated by immunoSEQ multiplex PCR, the TCRdb table keeps only in-frame clones and is missing some. The table shows some 150,000 clones, with roughly nine tenths occurring only once. V lost 5 bases and J lost 1, with 8 bases in between. CDR1 is GTSNPN, CDR2 SVGIG, per germline (reference sequence). The CDR3 loop spans 13 amino acids. The sample originates from a study of T cell responses to AZD1222 COVID-19 vaccine. The sample was peripheral blood, taken on day 0 of MenACWY control vaccination. The chain links TRBV30 to TRBJ1-4; D not certain. The source is an adult in good health. The CDR3 region is CAWARRTNEKLFF. Written as DNA, the CDR3 is TGTGCCTGGGCACGGAGAACTAATGAAAAACTGTTTTTT.